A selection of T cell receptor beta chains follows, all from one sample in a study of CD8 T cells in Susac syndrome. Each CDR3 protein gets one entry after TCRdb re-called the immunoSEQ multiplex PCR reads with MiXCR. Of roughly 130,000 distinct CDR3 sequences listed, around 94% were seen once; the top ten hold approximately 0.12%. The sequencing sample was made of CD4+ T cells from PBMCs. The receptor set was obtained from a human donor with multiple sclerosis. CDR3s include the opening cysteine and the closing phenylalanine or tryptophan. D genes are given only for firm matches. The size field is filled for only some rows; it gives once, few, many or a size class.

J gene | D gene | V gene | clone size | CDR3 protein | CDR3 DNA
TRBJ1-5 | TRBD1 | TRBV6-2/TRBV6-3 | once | CASSSPGQAWAF | TGTGCCAGCAGTTCCCCAGGACAGGCATGGGCATTT
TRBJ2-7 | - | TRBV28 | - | CASRLTNYEQYF | TGTGCCAGCAGGCTGACTAACTACGAGCAGTACTTC
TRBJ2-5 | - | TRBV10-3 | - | CAIRRRDSSEETQYF | TGTGCCATCAGGCGCAGGGACTCCTCGGAAGAGACCCAGTACTTC
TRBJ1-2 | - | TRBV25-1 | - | CASSVGVGGYTF | TGTGCCAGCAGTGTTGGAGTAGGAGGCTACACCTTC
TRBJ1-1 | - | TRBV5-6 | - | CASSLEGANTEAFF | TGTGCCAGCAGCTTGGAAGGGGCAAACACTGAAGCTTTCTTT
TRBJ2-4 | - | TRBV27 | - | CASSPWVGLNIQYF | TGTGCCAGCAGTCCTTGGGTCGGTTTAAACATTCAGTACTTC
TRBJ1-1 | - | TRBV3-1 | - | CASSQEGHSNTEAFF | TGTGCCAGCAGCCAAGAGGGACATTCGAACACTGAAGCTTTCTTT
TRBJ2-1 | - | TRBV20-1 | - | CSARLAVSYNEQFF | TGCAGTGCTAGACTAGCAGTCAGTTACAATGAGCAGTTCTTC
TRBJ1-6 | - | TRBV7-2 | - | CASKRSRGDSPLHF | TGTGCCAGCAAACGAAGCAGAGGGGATTCACCCCTCCACTTT
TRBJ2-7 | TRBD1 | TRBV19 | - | CASSQGVYEQYF | TGTGCCAGTTCACAGGGGGTGTACGAGCAGTACTTC
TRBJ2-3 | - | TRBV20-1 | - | CSAEAGESADTQYF | TGCAGTGCCGAGGCTGGGGAGAGCGCAGATACGCAGTATTTT
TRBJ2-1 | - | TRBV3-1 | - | CASSQVSGNEQFF | TGTGCCAGCAGCCAAGTAAGTGGCAATGAGCAGTTCTTC
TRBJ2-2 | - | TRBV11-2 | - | CASSFSGSNTGELFF | TGTGCCAGCAGCTTTTCAGGGTCTAACACCGGGGAGCTGTTTTTT
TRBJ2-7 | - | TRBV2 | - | CASRGLRREQYF | TGTGCCAGCAGGGGTTTAAGAAGGGAGCAGTACTTC
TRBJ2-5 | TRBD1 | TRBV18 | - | CASSPPGTGPMETQYF | TGTGCCAGCTCACCACCCGGGACAGGGCCGATGGAGACCCAGTACTTC
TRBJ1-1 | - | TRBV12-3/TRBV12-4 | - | CASSLVDLNTEAFF | TGTGCCAGCAGTTTAGTGGATTTGAACACTGAAGCTTTCTTT
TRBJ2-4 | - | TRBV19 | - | CASSNPGDKNIQYF | TGTGCCAGTAGTAATCCGGGGGACAAAAACATTCAGTACTTC
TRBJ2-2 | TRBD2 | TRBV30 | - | CAWRIAGGPAGELFF | TGTGCCTGGAGAATAGCGGGAGGGCCGGCCGGGGAGCTGTTTTTT
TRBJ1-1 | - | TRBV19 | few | CASSIQGMNTEAFF | TGTGCCAGTAGTATTCAGGGCATGAACACTGAAGCTTTCTTT
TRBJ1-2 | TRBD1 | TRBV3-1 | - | CASSARGGAGIGYGYTF | TGTGCCAGCAGCGCTCGAGGGGGCGCAGGAATAGGCTATGGCTACACCTTC
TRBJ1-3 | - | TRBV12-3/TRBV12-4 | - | CASSFRGTGNTIYF | TGTGCCAGCAGTTTCAGGGGAACGGGAAACACCATATATTTT
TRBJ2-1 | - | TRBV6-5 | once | CASSYGESAEQFF | TGTGCCAGCAGTTATGGGGAATCTGCTGAGCAGTTCTTC
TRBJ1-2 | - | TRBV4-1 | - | CASSQPTGQVKTF | TGCGCCAGCAGCCAACCTACAGGGCAAGTTAAGACCTTC
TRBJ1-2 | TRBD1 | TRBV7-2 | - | CASSPTGNPGYTF | TGTGCCAGCAGCCCGACAGGGAACCCTGGCTACACCTTC
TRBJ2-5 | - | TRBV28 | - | CASIPGGKETQYF | TGTGCCAGCATCCCCGGGGGTAAAGAGACCCAGTACTTC
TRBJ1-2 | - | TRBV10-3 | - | CAISGTSRGYTF | TGTGCCATCAGTGGGACCTCTCGGGGCTACACCTTC
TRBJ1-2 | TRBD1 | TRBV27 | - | CASSLTGAVGYGYTF | TGTGCCAGCAGTTTAACAGGGGCCGTCGGCTATGGCTACACCTTC
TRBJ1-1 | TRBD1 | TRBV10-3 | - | CAIRGTGADTEAFF | TGTGCCATCAGGGGGACAGGGGCGGACACTGAAGCTTTCTTT
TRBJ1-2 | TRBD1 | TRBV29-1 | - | CSVARTGGSDGYTF | TGCAGCGTTGCGAGGACAGGGGGCTCCGATGGCTACACCTTC
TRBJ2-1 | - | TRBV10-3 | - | CAISDFNEQFF | TGTGCCATCAGTGATTTCAATGAGCAGTTCTTC
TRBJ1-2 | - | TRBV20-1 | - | CSARDWTAGTGGYTF | TGCAGTGCTAGAGATTGGACGGCAGGGACCGGCGGCTACACCTTC
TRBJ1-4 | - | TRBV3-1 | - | CASSPMGRRNEKLFF | TGTGCCAGCAGCCCGATGGGCAGGAGAAATGAAAAACTGTTTTTT
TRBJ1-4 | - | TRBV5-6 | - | CASSLGPGGRTNEKLFF | TGTGCCAGCAGCCTGGGGCCAGGCGGGAGAACTAATGAAAAACTGTTTTTT
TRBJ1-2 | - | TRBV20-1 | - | CSANGAGAVDYGYTF | TGCAGTGCTAACGGGGCAGGGGCGGTCGACTATGGCTACACCTTC
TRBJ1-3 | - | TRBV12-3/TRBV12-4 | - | CASRRLRSGGNTIYF | TGTGCCAGCAGGCGACTAAGGTCCGGCGGAAACACCATATATTTT